The entry that follows covers one T cell receptor (beta chain) sequence. Its antigen is currently unknown. This record belongs to a study of cytomegalovirus exposure and HLA in healthy donors. Study-level background: Genotyping showed roughly 81% of 300 to 450 donors falling in the Caucasian-associated ancestry cluster.

Trimming left V 2 bases short and J 4 bases short, with 9 bases between. The germline CDR1 and CDR2 sequences are MGHRA and YSYEKL. CDR3 size: 14 residues. Amplification used 60 Vbeta primers and 13 Jbeta primers. The authors' processing: The authors later counted some 76 million unique TCR beta chains, roughly 11 million of them shared. Libraries were prepared by immunoSEQ multiplex PCR; TCRdb keeps only in-frame clonotypes and omits some of them. That table supplies the V and J calls and clone size; D and trimming were determined from the DNA. The sample has tens of thousands of clones; the top ten hold about 3.8%. Whole-study results and caveats: Later analysis identified 16,000 or so TCR beta sequences associated with HLA alleles, using a false discovery rate threshold of 0.05.

It was healthy bone marrow donors who served as donors. The chain employs TRBV4-1 and TRBJ1-5, with TRBD1 as a possible D gene (5 bases). The TCR sequence derives from a female donor in good health and CMV-seropositive. Sequenced material: PBMCs. CDR3 coding DNA: TGCGCCAGCAGCCAATTCCAGGGAAATCAGCCCCAGCATTTT. This gives the protein CASSQFQGNQPQHF.